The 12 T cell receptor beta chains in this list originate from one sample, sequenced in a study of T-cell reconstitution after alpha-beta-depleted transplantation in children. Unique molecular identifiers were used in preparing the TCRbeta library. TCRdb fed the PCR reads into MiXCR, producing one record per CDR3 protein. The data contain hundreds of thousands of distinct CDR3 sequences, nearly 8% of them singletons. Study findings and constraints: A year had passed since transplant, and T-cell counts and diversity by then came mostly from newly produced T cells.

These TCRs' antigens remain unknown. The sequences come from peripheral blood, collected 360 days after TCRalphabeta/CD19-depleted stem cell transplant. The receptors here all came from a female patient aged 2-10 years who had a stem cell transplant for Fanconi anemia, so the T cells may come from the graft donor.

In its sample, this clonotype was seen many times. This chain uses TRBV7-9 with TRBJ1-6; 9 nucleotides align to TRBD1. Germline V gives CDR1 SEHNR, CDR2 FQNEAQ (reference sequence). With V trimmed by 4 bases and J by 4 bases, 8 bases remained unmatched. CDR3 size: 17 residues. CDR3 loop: CASSSGPGTGYNSPLHF. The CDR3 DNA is TGTGCCAGCAGCTCGGGGCCCGGGACAGGGTATAATTCACCCCTCCACTTT.

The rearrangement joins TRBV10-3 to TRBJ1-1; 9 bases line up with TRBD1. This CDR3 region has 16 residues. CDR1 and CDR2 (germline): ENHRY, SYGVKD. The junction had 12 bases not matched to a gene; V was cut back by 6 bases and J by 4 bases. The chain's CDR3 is CAISEWNTGGGTEAFF. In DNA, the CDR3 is TGTGCCATCAGCGAATGGAATACAGGGGGCGGCACTGAAGCTTTCTTT.

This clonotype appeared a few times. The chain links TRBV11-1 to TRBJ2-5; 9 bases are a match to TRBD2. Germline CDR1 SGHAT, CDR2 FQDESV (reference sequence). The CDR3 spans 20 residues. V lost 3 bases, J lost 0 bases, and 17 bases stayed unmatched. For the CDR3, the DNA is TGTGCCAGCAGCTTTCGCCCGCGCGGTCGAGCGGGGGGTTACCAAGAGACCCAGTACTTC. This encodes CASSFRPRGRAGGYQETQYF.

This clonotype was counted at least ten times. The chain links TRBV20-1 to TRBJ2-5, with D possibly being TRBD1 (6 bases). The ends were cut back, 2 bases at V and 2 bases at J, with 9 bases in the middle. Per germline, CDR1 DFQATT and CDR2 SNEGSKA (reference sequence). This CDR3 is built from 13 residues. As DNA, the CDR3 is TGCAGTGCTAGAAGGCAGGGGCAAGAGACCCAGTACTTC. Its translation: CSARRQGQETQYF.

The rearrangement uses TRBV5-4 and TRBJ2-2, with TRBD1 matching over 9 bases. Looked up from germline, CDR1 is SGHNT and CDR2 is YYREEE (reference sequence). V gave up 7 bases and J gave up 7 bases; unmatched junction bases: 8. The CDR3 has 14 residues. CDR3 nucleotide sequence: TGTGCCAGCGGGGGGACAGGGCCCAGCGGGGAGCTGTTTTTT. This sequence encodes CASGGTGPSGELFF.

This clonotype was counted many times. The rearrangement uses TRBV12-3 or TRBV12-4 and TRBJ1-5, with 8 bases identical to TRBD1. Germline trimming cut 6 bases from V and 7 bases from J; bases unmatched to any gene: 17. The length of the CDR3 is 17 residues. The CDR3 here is CASSFLIGQGFLQPQHF. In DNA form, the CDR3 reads TGTGCCAGCAGCTTCCTAATTGGACAGGGCTTCTTGCAGCCCCAGCATTTT.

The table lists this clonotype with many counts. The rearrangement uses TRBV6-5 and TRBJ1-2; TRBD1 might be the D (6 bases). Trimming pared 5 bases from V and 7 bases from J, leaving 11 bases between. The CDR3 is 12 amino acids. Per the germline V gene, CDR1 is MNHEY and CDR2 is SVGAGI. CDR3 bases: TGTGCCAGCAGTCCGGGGGCGGGTGGCTACACCTTC. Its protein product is CASSPGAGGYTF.

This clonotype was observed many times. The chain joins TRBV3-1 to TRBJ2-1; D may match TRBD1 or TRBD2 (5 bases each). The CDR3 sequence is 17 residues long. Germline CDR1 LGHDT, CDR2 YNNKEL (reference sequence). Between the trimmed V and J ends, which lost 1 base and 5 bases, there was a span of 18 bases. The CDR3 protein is CASSQVLEGTGHNEQFF. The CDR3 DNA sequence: TGTGCCAGCAGCCAAGTCCTCGAGGGTACAGGCCACAATGAGCAGTTCTTC.

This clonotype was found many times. The CDR3 protein is CASISQLPYNEQFF. The CDR3 region has the DNA TGTGCCAGCATCTCCCAGTTGCCCTACAATGAGCAGTTCTTC. The chain joins TRBV6-1 to TRBJ2-1; the D is unclear. The CDR3 is made up of 14 amino acids. V lost 7 bases, J lost 2 bases, and 12 bases lay in between. CDR1 is MNHNS and CDR2 is SASEGT in the germline V gene.

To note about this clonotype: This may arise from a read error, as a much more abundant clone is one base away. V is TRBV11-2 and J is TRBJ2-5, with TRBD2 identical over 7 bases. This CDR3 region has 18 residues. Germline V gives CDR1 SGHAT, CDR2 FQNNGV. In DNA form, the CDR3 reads TGTGCCAGCAGCTTAAATCCCCCAGCGGGGTTTCGGTTGGAGACCCAGCACTTC. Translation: CASSLNPPAGFRLETQHF.

CDR3 nucleotides: TGTGCCAGCATTAGCCCCAGGGACACGAACACTGAAGCTTTCTTT. This codes for CASISPRDTNTEAFF. The chain couples TRBV6-2 or TRBV6-3 to TRBJ1-1; D might be TRBD1 (6 bases). From germline, CDR1 is MNHEY and CDR2 SVGEGT. The V end lost 7 bases, the J end lost 1 base, and 16 bases lay between the germline ends. The CDR3 contains 15 residues.

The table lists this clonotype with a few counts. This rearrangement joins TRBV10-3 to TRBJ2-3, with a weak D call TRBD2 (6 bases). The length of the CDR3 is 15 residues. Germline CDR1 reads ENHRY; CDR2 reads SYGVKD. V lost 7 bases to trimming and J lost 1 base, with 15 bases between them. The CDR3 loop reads CAIKSQIAGTDTQYF. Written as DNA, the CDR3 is TGTGCCATCAAGTCCCAGATAGCGGGCACAGATACGCAGTATTTT.